This T cell receptor beta chain was sequenced in a study of CD8 T cells in ankylosing spondylitis. This clonotype was detected ten times or more. TCRdb fed the 5' RACE reads into MiXCR, producing one record per CDR3 protein. The sample holds about 250,000 distinct CDR3 sequences, under 12% seen once. There are 13 residues in the CDR3. CDR1 is SEHNR, CDR2 FQNEAQ, per germline (reference sequence). V shed 5 bases and J 5 bases; nucleotides not matched to a gene: 6. Sequencing was carried out using blood, either unsorted or a sorted T cell fraction (not recorded which). The chain joins TRBV7-9 to TRBJ2-7; 7 nucleotides align to TRBD1. This TCR came from a male donor with ankylosing spondylitis or in good health (not recorded which). This CDR3 is CASSKTDRDEQYF. In nucleotides, the CDR3 is TGTGCCAGCAGCAAAACTGACAGGGACGAGCAGTACTTC.